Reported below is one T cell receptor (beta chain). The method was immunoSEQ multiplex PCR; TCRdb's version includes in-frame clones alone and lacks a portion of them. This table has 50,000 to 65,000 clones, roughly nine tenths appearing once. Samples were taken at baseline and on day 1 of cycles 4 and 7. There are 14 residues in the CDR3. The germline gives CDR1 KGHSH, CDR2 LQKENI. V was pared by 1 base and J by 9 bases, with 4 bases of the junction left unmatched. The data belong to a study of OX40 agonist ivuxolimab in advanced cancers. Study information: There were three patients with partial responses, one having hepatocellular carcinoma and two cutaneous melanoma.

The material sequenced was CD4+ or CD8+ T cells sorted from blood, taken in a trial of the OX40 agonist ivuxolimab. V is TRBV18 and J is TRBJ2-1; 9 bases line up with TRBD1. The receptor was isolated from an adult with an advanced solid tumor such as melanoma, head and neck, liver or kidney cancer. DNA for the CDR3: TGTGCCAGCTCACCACGCGTGACAGGGGGTGAGCAGTTCTTC. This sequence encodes CASSPRVTGGEQFF.